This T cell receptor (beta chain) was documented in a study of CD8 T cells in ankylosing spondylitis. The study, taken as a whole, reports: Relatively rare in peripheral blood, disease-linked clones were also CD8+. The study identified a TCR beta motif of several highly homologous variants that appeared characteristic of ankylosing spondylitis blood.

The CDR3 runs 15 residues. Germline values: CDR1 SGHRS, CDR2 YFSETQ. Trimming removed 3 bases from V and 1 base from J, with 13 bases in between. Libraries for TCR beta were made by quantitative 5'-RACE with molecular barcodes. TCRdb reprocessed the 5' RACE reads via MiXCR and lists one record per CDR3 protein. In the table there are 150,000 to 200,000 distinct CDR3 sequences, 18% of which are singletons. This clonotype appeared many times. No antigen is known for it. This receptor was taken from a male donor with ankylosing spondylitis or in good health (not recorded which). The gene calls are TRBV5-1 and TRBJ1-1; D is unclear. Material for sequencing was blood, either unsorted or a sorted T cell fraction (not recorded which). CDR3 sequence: CASSSGGSWNTEAFF. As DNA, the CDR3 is TGCGCCAGCAGCTCCGGAGGGAGTTGGAACACTGAAGCTTTCTTT. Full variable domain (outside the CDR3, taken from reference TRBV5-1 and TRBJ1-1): KAGVTQTPRYLIKTRGQQVTLSCSPISGHRSVSWYQQTPGQGLQFLFEYFSETQRNKGNFPGRFSGRQFSNSRSEMNVSTLELGDSALYLCASSSGGSWNTEAFFGQGTRLTVV.